This T cell receptor (beta chain) stems from a study of T cells in Graves' hyperthyroidism and ophthalmopathy. CDR3 length: 18 amino acids. The V segment lost 7 bases and the J segment 8 bases; nucleotides outside the gene matches: 19. CDR1 is MDHEN, CDR2 SYDVKM, per germline. RNA transcripts gave rise to amplified TCR beta CDR3 regions. When the TCR CDR3 underwent first-round RT-PCR, the HTBI primer set was used. TCRdb reanalysed the multiplex PCR reads using MiXCR and keeps one entry per CDR3 protein. The data show more than 350,000 distinct CDR3 sequences, with about 14% seen just once and roughly 21% held by the top ten. This clonotype showed up many times.

The J gene is TRBJ1-6, the V gene TRBV28; 8 positions match TRBD1. Sequencing was done on a sample of blood. The receptor comes from a woman in her thirties with Graves' ophthalmopathy. The CDR3 sequence is CASTLFLGAGGQDSPLHF. In DNA, the CDR3 is TGTGCCAGCACCCTCTTTCTAGGGGCAGGGGGCCAGGATTCACCCCTCCACTTT.